This T cell receptor (beta chain) is from a study of beta chain features in type 1 diabetes. Trimming removed 10 bases from V and 0 bases from J, with 16 bases in between. CDR3 size: 16 residues. Germline V CDR1 and CDR2: MDHEN, SYDVKM. Overall study results and limits: Since sequencing was performed on cDNA, cells with high TCR expression could be over-represented. There were fewer insertions and more deletions at the VDJ junctions of type 1 diabetes patients.

Expressed TCRB transcripts were sequenced because the isolated RNA had all been reverse transcribed beforehand. Data came from immunoSEQ multiplex PCR; TCRdb stores just in-frame clones and leaves some out. The table has 350,000 to 450,000 clones, over 12% seen once. By way of CD45RO/CCR7/CD25/CD127/CD95/CD27, the CD4+ regulatory, stem cell-like memory, central memory and naive cells were sorted. Purities in excess of 95% were seen in all sorted populations. This clone was counted a few times. Antigen specificity is unknown. What was sequenced was naive CD4+ T cells from blood. The V and J genes are TRBV28 and TRBJ2-6; D gene ambiguous. The source of this sequence is a woman younger than 35 in good health. CDR3 sequence (DNA): TGTGCCACCCTAAGGAGCCTTGGCTCTGGGGCCAACGTCCTGACTTTC. Its translation: CATLRSLGSGANVLTF.